The 11 T cell receptor beta chains below were found in one sample sequenced in a study of T cells in Graves' hyperthyroidism and ophthalmopathy. Template material for amplifying TCR beta CDR3 regions consisted of RNA transcripts. The primer set for the first-round RT-PCR of the TCR CDR3 was HTBI. TCRdb redid the calling of the multiplex PCR reads with MiXCR, one entry per CDR3 protein. The table records some 490,000 distinct CDR3 sequences, 20% to 25% of them present only once. Sequenced sample: blood. These receptor sequences come from a woman between 65 and 79 years old with Graves' ophthalmopathy.

This clonotype was found many times. The rearrangement joins TRBV28 to TRBJ1-5; 7 bases map to TRBD1. V lost 7 bases to trimming and J lost 2 bases; unmatched junction nucleotides: 2. Germline CDR1 reads MDHEN; CDR2 reads SYDVKM. The CDR3 runs to 13 residues. The CDR3 bases are TGTGCCAGCAATACAGGGGGCAATCAGCCCCAGCATTTT. It yields the protein CASNTGGNQPQHF.

J is TRBJ1-6 and V is TRBV10-3; the D gene is possibly TRBD1 (6 bases). Trimming removed 11 bases from V and 0 bases from J, with 11 bases in between. The CDR3 has 14 amino acids. Germline CDR1 and CDR2: ENHRY and SYGVKD. CDR3 sequence reads: CAVSGDSYNSPLHF. The CDR3 DNA follows: TGTGCCGTTTCAGGGGACTCCTATAATTCACCCCTCCACTTT.

This clonotype was seen a handful of times. The chain employs TRBV2 and TRBJ2-7; 7 nucleotides line up with TRBD1. CDR1 and CDR2 (germline): SNHLY, FYNNEI. This CDR3 has 13 residues. V dropped 7 bases and J dropped 6; count of bases not matched to a gene: 9. The CDR3 sequence: CASTLGQGVEQYF. The CDR3 coding sequence is TGTGCCAGCACCCTCGGGCAGGGGGTCGAGCAGTACTTC.

In this sample, this clonotype turned up many times. The V call is TRBV25-1, the J call TRBJ2-5, with 7 bases matching TRBD1. Germline CDR1 and CDR2: MGHDK and SYGVNS. This CDR3 is built from 16 residues. V lost 1 base, J lost 0 bases, and 5 bases stayed unmatched. As DNA, the CDR3 is TGTGCCAGCAGTGAATTGGGCGGACAGGACCAAGAGACCCAGTACTTC. As protein: CASSELGGQDQETQYF.

The genes are TRBV28 and TRBJ2-2; D may be TRBD2 (6 bases). The germline CDR1 and CDR2 sequences are MDHEN and SYDVKM. The CDR3 is 18 residues long. V dropped 7 bases and J dropped 4 bases, with 25 bases sitting between them. The CDR3 reads CASTAGWGGVIGTGELFF. CDR3 coding DNA: TGTGCCAGCACTGCGGGATGGGGCGGGGTCATTGGCACCGGGGAGCTGTTTTTT. Complete variable domain (other parts from reference TRBV28 and TRBJ2-2): DVKVTQSSRYLVKRTGEKVFLECVQDMDHENMFWYRQDPGLGLRLIYFSYDVKMKEKGDIPEGYSVSREKKERFSLILESASTNQTSMYLCASTAGWGGVIGTGELFFGEGSRLTVL.

The chain employs TRBV28 and TRBJ2-2; 8 bases are a match to TRBD2. The junction had 10 bases not matched to a gene; V was cut back by 10 bases and J by 6 bases. The germline gives CDR1 MDHEN, CDR2 SYDVKM. CDR3 length: 14 amino acids. The CDR3 protein is CATIVSGGAGELFF. In DNA, the CDR3 is TGTGCCACCATCGTCTCCGGGGGGGCCGGGGAGCTGTTTTTT.

This clonotype was recorded at least ten times. The V gene is TRBV28, the J gene TRBJ1-2; unclear D gene. The CDR3 runs 12 residues. Germline loops: CDR1 MDHEN, CDR2 SYDVKM. Between the trimmed V and J ends, which lost 5 bases and 4 bases, there was a span of 8 bases. The CDR3 DNA is TGTGCCAGCAGTCCAGTTGGCTATGGCTACACCTTC. Protein product: CASSPVGYGYTF.

Concerning this clonotype itself: The junction shows a germline mismatch at one end, possibly a read error. The chain is built from TRBV7-3 and TRBJ1-1, with 7 bases lining up with TRBD1. CDR1 and CDR2 (germline): SGHTA, FQGTGA. This CDR3 spans 14 amino acids. The CDR3: CASSREGAHTEAFF. The CDR3 DNA reads TGTGCTAGCAGCAGAGAGGGGGCTCACACTGAAGCTTTCTTT.

V usage is TRBV5-1 and J usage is TRBJ1-1, with 10 bases identical to TRBD1. This CDR3 contains 15 residues. Germline V gives CDR1 SGHRS, CDR2 YFSETQ. The V gene end was trimmed by 3 bases and the J gene end by 3 bases; junction bases not matched to a gene: 5. In DNA, the CDR3 is TGCGCCAGCAGCTCGACCGGGACAGGGGACACTGAAGCTTTCTTT. Translated, it gives CASSSTGTGDTEAFF.

The chain carries TRBV10-1 and TRBJ2-1; 9 bases fit TRBD2. Germline V gene sequence: CDR1 WNHNN, CDR2 SYGVQD (reference sequence). This CDR3 region has 14 residues. J lost 4 bases, V lost 4 bases, and 2 bases had no gene match. CDR3 nucleotides: TGCGCCAGCAGTGCCACTAGCGGGTACAATGAGCAGTTCTTC. This encodes CASSATSGYNEQFF.

The V and J genes are TRBV24-1 and TRBJ2-2, with 7 nucleotides matching TRBD1. The CDR3 spans 13 residues. The V and J ends lost 7 bases and 4 bases, in that order; junction bases with no gene match: 2. The germline V gene has CDR1 KGHDR and CDR2 SFDVKD. The CDR3 sequence is CATSRQGTGELFF. CDR3 DNA: TGTGCCACCAGCCGACAGGGCACCGGGGAGCTGTTTTTT.